This T cell receptor beta chain was sequenced during a study of blood T cell repertoires in COVID-19. Germline CDR1 is SGDLS and CDR2 is YYNGEE. This CDR3 is 14 amino acids long. After removal of 4 bases from V and 2 bases from J, the junction contained 5 bases not matched to a gene. Here immunoSEQ multiplex PCR was the method, and the copy in TCRdb shows in-frame clones only, minus some. The repertoire includes approximately 200,000 clones, 84% of them detected once, and about 8.3% sits in the top ten. The sample was peripheral blood. The chain joins TRBV9 to TRBJ1-1; 7 nucleotides match TRBD1. This clonotype was obtained from a woman older than 75 with COVID-19, enrolled during active disease. In DNA, the CDR3 is TGTGCCAGCAGCCCCCGGGACAGTAACACTGAAGCTTTCTTT. It is translated as CASSPRDSNTEAFF.